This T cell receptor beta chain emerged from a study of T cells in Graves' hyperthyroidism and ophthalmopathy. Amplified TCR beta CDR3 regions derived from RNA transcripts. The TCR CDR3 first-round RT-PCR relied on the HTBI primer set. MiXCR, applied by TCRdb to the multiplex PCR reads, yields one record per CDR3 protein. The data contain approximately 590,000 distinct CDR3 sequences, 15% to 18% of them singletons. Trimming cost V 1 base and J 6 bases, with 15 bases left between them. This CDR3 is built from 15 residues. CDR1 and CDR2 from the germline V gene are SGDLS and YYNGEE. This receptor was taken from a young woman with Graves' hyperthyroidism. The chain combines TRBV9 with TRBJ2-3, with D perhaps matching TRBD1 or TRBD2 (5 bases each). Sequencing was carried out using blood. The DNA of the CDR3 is TGTGCCAGCAGCGTAACATGGGGGAGTTACGATACGCAGTATTTT. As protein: CASSVTWGSYDTQYF.